These T cell receptor beta chains were read from a single sample in a study of blood T cell repertoires in COVID-19. TCRdb keeps only in-frame clones here, not all; method: immunoSEQ multiplex PCR. The profile shows about 76,000 clones, 80% to 90% of them singletons. The sequencing input was peripheral blood. The source of these receptors is a woman aged 55 to 70 with acute or convalescent COVID-19. Both conserved end residues are part of each CDR3. D genes are given only for firm matches. Part of the rows lack a size; the others show once, few, many or a class for expanded clones.

size,J,V,D,DNA,CDR3
few,TRBJ1-2,TRBV19,NA,TGTGCCAGTAGTAAGGAGGCCTCACTAATACCTAACTATGGCTACACCTTC,CASSKEASLIPNYGYTF
NA,TRBJ1-2,TRBV24-1,NA,TGTGCCACCAGTGATTCCCGACTAGGCTACACCTTC,CATSDSRLGYTF
NA,TRBJ2-7,TRBV11-2,TRBD1,TGTGCCAGCAGCTTAAGTTCGCAGGGGGCCTACGAGCAGTACTTC,CASSLSSQGAYEQYF
once,TRBJ2-6,TRBV19,TRBD1,TGTGCCAGTAGTATATATGGACAGGGGACTGGGGCCAACGTCCTGACTTTC,CASSIYGQGTGANVLTF
NA,TRBJ2-4,TRBV5-1,NA,TGCGCCAGCAGCTTGGCCGATTGGGAGACTAGTGGAGCCAAAAACATTCAGTACTTC,CASSLADWETSGAKNIQYF
NA,TRBJ1-2,TRBV18,TRBD1,TGTGCCAGCTCACAGACAGGGGGCCGTGGCTACACCTTC,CASSQTGGRGYTF
NA,TRBJ1-3,TRBV15,NA,TGTGCCACCAGCTCAAACAAGGGGTTGGCAGATGGAAACACCATATATTTT,CATSSNKGLADGNTIYF
once,TRBJ1-1,TRBV6-5,NA,TGTGCCAGCAGTCGCAGGAACCTTGAAGCTTTCTTT,CASSRRNLEAFF
NA,TRBJ2-2,TRBV11-3,TRBD1,TGTGCCAGCAGGACCGGGACAGGGAGCACCGGGGAGCTGTTTTTT,CASRTGTGSTGELFF
NA,TRBJ2-4,TRBV3-1/TRBV3-2,TRBD2,TGTGCCAGCAGCCAAGTTGGTAGCGGGGGTCCTTACTTC,CASSQVGSGGPYF
NA,TRBJ2-4,TRBV12-5,TRBD1,TGTGCTAGTGGTTTGGCCAGGGACAGGTTTGGGGAACTAGCCAAAAACATTCAGTACTTC,CASGLARDRFGELAKNIQYF
NA,TRBJ2-1,TRBV10-3,TRBD1,TGTGCCATCAGTGAGACCAGGGACAGCTACAATGAGCAGTTCTTC,CAISETRDSYNEQFF
NA,TRBJ1-3,TRBV18,NA,TGTGCCAGCTCACAACCGGGAGTCAACTCTGGAAACACCATATATTTT,CASSQPGVNSGNTIYF
NA,TRBJ1-2,TRBV5-6,TRBD1,TGTGCCAGCAGCCGGATAGTCACAACAGGGGGCTGGGTCTATGGCTACACCTTC,CASSRIVTTGGWVYGYTF
NA,TRBJ2-1,TRBV7-8,TRBD2,TGTGCCAGCAGCTCCCTTTTAGCGGGGGGCTCCTACAATGAGCAGTTCTTC,CASSSLLAGGSYNEQFF
NA,TRBJ2-7,TRBV30,TRBD1,TGTGCCTGGAGTGTACGGGGCAGGGGGTCCTACGAGCAGTACTTC,CAWSVRGRGSYEQYF
NA,TRBJ1-5,TRBV19,TRBD1,TGTGCCAGTAGTATAGCAGGGACAGCGTTTTATAGCAATCAGCCCCAGCATTTT,CASSIAGTAFYSNQPQHF
NA,TRBJ1-1,TRBV6-2/TRBV6-3,TRBD1,TGTGCCAGCAGTTACCAAGCTCCGGGACAGCAGAACACTGAAGCTTTCTTT,CASSYQAPGQQNTEAFF
NA,TRBJ1-3,TRBV28,NA,TGTGCCAGCAGTTTATTGTCCAGGGGCTCTGGAAACACCATATATTTT,CASSLLSRGSGNTIYF
NA,TRBJ2-3,TRBV10-1,TRBD2,TGCGCCAGCAGTGAGTCGAGCGCGCGGGGGGTTGACACAGATACGCAGTATTTT,CASSESSARGVDTDTQYF
NA,TRBJ1-4,TRBV3-1/TRBV3-2,NA,TGTGCCAGCAGCCAAGACTTGAATGAAAAACTGTTTTTT,CASSQDLNEKLFF
NA,TRBJ2-7,TRBV29-1,TRBD1,TGCAGCGTTGATTTTGGGACAGCTGGCGACGAGCAGTACTTC,CSVDFGTAGDEQYF
NA,TRBJ2-2,TRBV2,NA,TGTGCCAGCAGTCTGACCTTTACAGGGAACACCGGGGAGCTGTTTTTT,CASSLTFTGNTGELFF
NA,TRBJ1-1,TRBV2,NA,TGTGCCAGCATGCGAAACGGGAACACTGAAGCTTTCTTT,CASMRNGNTEAFF
once,TRBJ1-1,TRBV5-8,NA,TGTGCCAGCAGCTTGAGACAGCGAAATGAAGCTTTCTTT,CASSLRQRNEAFF
few,TRBJ1-5,TRBV6-5,NA,TGTGCCACCAGGCCGCCTAACAGGGAAAGTCCCCAGCATTTT,CATRPPNRESPQHF
NA,TRBJ1-2,TRBV6-5,NA,TGTGCCAGCAGTCCAGAGGAGGGGAGGTATGGCTACACCTTC,CASSPEEGRYGYTF
once,TRBJ2-5,TRBV20-1,NA,TGCAGTGCTGACAAACAAGAGACCCAGTACTTC,CSADKQETQYF
NA,TRBJ1-1,TRBV5-4,NA,TGTGCCAGCAGCCGTGGTAAGGGGACTGAAGCTTTCTTT,CASSRGKGTEAFF
NA,TRBJ2-3,TRBV7-9,NA,TGTGCCAGCAGCTCCGGACTAGATACGCAGTATTTT,CASSSGLDTQYF